These 29 T cell receptor beta chains came from one sample sequenced in a study of shared clonotypes between healthy human individuals. Libraries were prepared by immunoSEQ multiplex PCR; TCRdb keeps only in-frame clonotypes and omits some of them. The sample consists of about 680,000 clones, about 90% of them appearing once. CD45RO negativity and positive selection for CCR7 defined naive CD8 cells, a population that excluded terminally differentiated effector memory CD45RA+ cells. Sequenced sample: naive CD8+ T cells sorted from blood. These receptors originate from a man aged 30 to 39 in good health.

This chain joins TRBV5-6 and TRBJ2-7; 9 bases match TRBD2. Trimming at V came to 7 bases and at J to 0 bases, leaving 11 bases not matched to a gene. Germline assignment: CDR1 SGHDT and CDR2 YYEEEE. The CDR3 runs to 16 residues. The CDR3 DNA follows: TGTGCCAGCCGCCTTTGGGGTAGCGGGAGCTCCTACGAGCAGTACTTC. It specifies CASRLWGSGSSYEQYF.

J is TRBJ2-7 and V is TRBV28, with a tentative D call TRBD1 (5 bases). Per germline, CDR1 MDHEN and CDR2 SYDVKM. CDR3 length: 17 residues. Deletions cut 5 bases from V and 1 base from J, with 21 bases between. The CDR3 loop is CASSTDISTPISYEQYF. In nucleotides, the CDR3 is TGTGCCAGCAGTACGGACATTAGTACCCCTATATCCTACGAGCAGTACTTC.

CDR3: CSVHSLTGNTIYF. In nucleotides, the CDR3 is TGCAGCGTACACAGTCTTACTGGAAACACCATATATTTT. The chain has TRBV29-1 and TRBJ1-3; no clear D gene. In germline, CDR1 is SQVTM, CDR2 ANQGSEA. Trimming left V 6 bases short and J 2 bases short, with 11 bases between. This CDR3 comprises 13 residues.

The chain recombines TRBV4-1 with TRBJ1-4; 7 nucleotides match TRBD1. CDR3 length: 12 amino acids. With V trimmed by 8 bases and J by 5 bases, 2 bases remained unmatched. The germline V gene has CDR1 MGHRA and CDR2 YSYEKL. The CDR3: CASEGANEKLFF. Here the CDR3 DNA reads TGCGCCAGCGAGGGGGCAAATGAAAAACTGTTTTTT.

The J gene is TRBJ1-5, the V gene TRBV7-2; 9 bases fit TRBD1. Per the germline V gene, CDR1 is SGHTA and CDR2 is FQGNSA. Trimming took 2 bases from V and 5 from J; bases not matched to a gene: 13. The CDR3 runs to 18 residues. The CDR3 loop is CASSLYSPGQGPYQPQHF. As DNA, the CDR3 is TGTGCCAGCAGCTTATACTCCCCGGGACAGGGCCCCTATCAGCCCCAGCATTTT.

A word on this clone: This CDR3 is also generated by other DNA sequences in the sample. The chain employs TRBV9 and TRBJ1-1, with a tentative D call TRBD1 (5 bases). Germline V gene data show CDR1 as SGDLS and CDR2 as YYNGEE. V gave up 3 bases and J gave up 4 bases, with 10 bases separating them. The CDR3 length is 13 residues. In nucleotides, the CDR3 is TGTGCCAGCAGCGCTGGGGGGGGCACTGAAGCTTTCTTT. Protein: CASSAGGGTEAFF.

V and J are TRBV7-9 and TRBJ1-4; 7 nucleotides match TRBD1. Germline lookup yields CDR1 SEHNR and CDR2 FQNEAQ (reference sequence). The V gene end was trimmed by 5 bases and the J gene end by 2 bases; junction bases not matched to a gene: 5. The CDR3 runs to 15 residues. The CDR3 sequence is CASSTPTGTNEKLFF. The CDR3 DNA reads as TGTGCCAGCAGCACACCGACAGGGACTAATGAAAAACTGTTTTTT.

This chain connects TRBV5-1 to TRBJ1-2, with 10 bases aligning to TRBD1. V was clipped by 3 bases and J by 1 base; unmatched bases: 9. The CDR3 has 17 amino acids. Per germline, CDR1 SGHRS and CDR2 YFSETQ. The CDR3 protein is CASSYRDRGPINYGYTF. CDR3 DNA sequence: TGCGCCAGCAGCTACCGGGACAGGGGACCGATTAACTATGGCTACACCTTC.

This chain links TRBV7-8 with TRBJ2-7, with 8 bases aligning to TRBD2. CDR3 length: 14 amino acids. V shed 6 bases, J shed 2 bases, and the junction held 6 bases outside the gene matches. Looked up from germline, CDR1 is SGHVS and CDR2 is FQNEAQ. In DNA, the CDR3 is TGTGCCAGCAGTCCTCGGGAGGGCCCCTACGAGCAGTACTTC. Translation gives CASSPREGPYEQYF.

The V gene is TRBV28, the J gene TRBJ1-1; a weak D match, TRBD1 (5 bases). This CDR3 spans 13 amino acids. V lost 5 bases and J 0 bases, leaving 7 bases between the germline ends. Germline assignment: CDR1 MDHEN and CDR2 SYDVKM. In DNA form, the CDR3 reads TGTGCCAGCAGTATAGGGGTGAACACTGAAGCTTTCTTT. It translates to CASSIGVNTEAFF.

The chain joins TRBV4-1 to TRBJ2-7; 8 bases fit TRBD1. The germline V gene has CDR1 MGHRA and CDR2 YSYEKL. This CDR3 region has 15 residues. Unmatched junction bases numbered 6, after V lost 1 base and J lost 4 bases. The CDR3 protein is CASSQVDRASYEQYF. The CDR3 DNA sequence: TGCGCCAGCAGCCAAGTGGACAGGGCATCATACGAGCAGTACTTC.

On this clone: The identical CDR3 is also encoded by other nucleotide sequences in the sample. The chain couples TRBV9 to TRBJ2-7; D ambiguous. Trimming took off 0 bases at V and 1 base at J, with 8 bases between the two ends. The CDR3 has 14 residues. Germline V lookup: CDR1 SGDLS, CDR2 YYNGEE. CDR3 nucleotides: TGTGCCAGCAGCGTAGAAGGGCGATCCTACGAGCAGTACTTC. Its protein is CASSVEGRSYEQYF.

Only a few counts were recorded for this clone. The chain couples TRBV29-1 to TRBJ2-5, with D tentatively TRBD2 (5 bases). V gave up 7 bases and J gave up 5 bases, with 11 bases separating them. This CDR3 has 11 residues. Germline CDR1 reads SQVTM; CDR2 reads ANQGSEA. CDR3: CSAEGRETQYF. CDR3 in DNA: TGCAGCGCCGAGGGTCGGGAGACCCAGTACTTC.

This chain links TRBV27 with TRBJ2-7; a possible D gene is TRBD2 (6 bases). With 5 bases removed from V and 7 bases from J, the gap between germline ends came to 21 bases. The CDR3 is made up of 15 amino acids. Germline V CDR1 and CDR2: MNHEY, SMNVEV (reference sequence). The CDR3 bases are TGTGCCAGCAGTAGCGCGGGACGCCAATCGGATGAGCAGTACTTC. This codes for CASSSAGRQSDEQYF.

The chain combines TRBV20-1 with TRBJ2-1; no firm D call. Trimming pared 4 bases from V and 8 bases from J, leaving 6 bases between. CDR1 and CDR2 (germline): DFQATT, SNEGSKA (reference sequence). The CDR3 runs 10 residues. The CDR3 DNA reads as TGCAGTGCTACCGGCGATGAGCAGTTCTTC. This codes for CSATGDEQFF.

The count of this clone is one. The chain is built from TRBV19 and TRBJ2-3; the D gene is possibly TRBD2 (6 bases). In germline, CDR1 is LNHDA, CDR2 SQIVND (reference sequence). Trimming removed 6 bases at V and 0 bases at J, with 13 bases between. There are 15 residues in the CDR3. The DNA for the CDR3 is TGTGCCAGTAGAAGTGGGGGGTCGAGCACAGATACGCAGTATTTT. It yields the protein CASRSGGSSTDTQYF.

This chain connects TRBV9 to TRBJ1-4; unclear D gene. The CDR3 has 16 residues. CDR1 and CDR2 (germline): SGDLS, YYNGEE. The V gene lost 3 bases and the J gene lost 0 bases, with 12 bases spanning the gap. This CDR3 is CASSAYHRPTNEKLFF. As DNA, the CDR3 is TGTGCCAGCAGCGCATATCACAGACCAACTAATGAAAAACTGTTTTTT.

The genes are TRBV7-8 and TRBJ2-1, with 9 nucleotides matching TRBD2. The germline V gene encodes CDR1 SGHVS and CDR2 FQNEAQ. The V segment lost 0 bases and the J segment 3 bases; nucleotides outside the gene matches: 9. CDR3 size: 18 residues. The CDR3 loop is CASSLAFLLAGNYNEQFF. The DNA of the CDR3 is TGTGCCAGCAGCTTAGCCTTTCTGCTAGCGGGGAACTACAATGAGCAGTTCTTC.

The genes are TRBV15 and TRBJ1-2; D ambiguous. The CDR3 has 13 amino acids. Trimming took off 5 bases at V and 7 bases at J, with 14 bases between the two ends. The germline V gene has CDR1 LNHNV and CDR2 YYDKDF (reference sequence). The CDR3 DNA is TGTGCCACCAGCTATCGGACCTTAGCTGGCTACACCTTC. Its translation is CATSYRTLAGYTF.

The V and J genes are TRBV13 and TRBJ2-7, with TRBD2 matching 11 bases. CDR3 length: 12 amino acids. V lost 5 bases and J lost 7; bases outside the gene matches: 1. Germline CDR1 is PRHDT and CDR2 is FYEKMQ (reference sequence). The chain's CDR3 is CASSRLAGEQYF. As DNA, the CDR3 is TGTGCCAGCAGCAGACTAGCGGGAGAGCAGTACTTC.

The chain joins TRBV5-6 to TRBJ2-7, with D tentatively TRBD1 (7 bases). The CDR3 loop spans 16 amino acids. Per the germline V gene, CDR1 is SGHDT and CDR2 is YYEEEE. The V gene lost 5 bases and the J gene lost 4 bases, with 22 bases spanning the gap. The CDR3 loop reads CASSLGGVGGGYEQYF. CDR3 nucleotide sequence: TGTGCCAGCAGTCTCGGGGGAGTAGGGGGCGGATACGAGCAGTACTTC.

This chain uses TRBV4-1 with TRBJ1-1, with 7 bases aligning to TRBD1. CDR1 and CDR2 (germline): MGHRA, YSYEKL. The CDR3 covers 15 residues. Unmatched junction bases numbered 3, after V lost 1 base and J lost 1 base. CDR3 residues: CASSQGYRGNTEAFF. CDR3 nucleotides: TGCGCCAGCAGCCAAGGCTACAGGGGGAACACTGAAGCTTTCTTT.

J is TRBJ2-3 and V is TRBV11-2; 9 nucleotides line up with TRBD2. The trim removed 0 bases at V and 0 bases at J, leaving 4 bases unmatched. The CDR3 extends over 17 amino acids. Germline CDR1 is SGHAT and CDR2 is FQNNGV. The CDR3 DNA reads as TGTGCCAGCAGCTTAGACGGTCTAGCGGGAAGCACAGATACGCAGTATTTT. It is translated as CASSLDGLAGSTDTQYF.

This sequence joins TRBV7-3 and TRBJ2-3, with TRBD1 matching over 9 bases. The V segment lost 5 bases and the J segment 2 bases; nucleotides outside the gene matches: 8. From germline, CDR1 is SGHTA and CDR2 FQGTGA. CDR3 length: 16 residues. The DNA of the CDR3 is TGTGCCAGCAGCGCGGACAGGGGAGCTACCACAGATACGCAGTATTTT. It is translated as CASSADRGATTDTQYF.

This chain connects TRBV11-2 to TRBJ1-2; 12 nucleotides align to TRBD1. The CDR3 is made up of 18 amino acids. Trimming removed 4 bases from V and 4 bases from J; junction bases left unmatched: 13. Germline V lookup: CDR1 SGHAT, CDR2 FQNNGV. CDR3 sequence reads: CASSSKLPGQGAGYGYTF. The CDR3 DNA reads as TGTGCCAGCAGCTCAAAACTCCCGGGACAGGGGGCGGGCTATGGCTACACCTTC.

This clone has a single count. The chain is built from TRBV27 and TRBJ1-2; no definite D call. The V gene's germline CDR1 is MNHEY and CDR2 SMNVEV (reference sequence). The CDR3 is made up of 11 amino acids. V was cut by 11 bases and J by 8 bases, with 15 bases left in between. CDR3 amino acids: CAATTEGGYTF. In nucleotides, the CDR3 is TGTGCCGCTACGACCGAAGGAGGCTACACCTTC.

V usage is TRBV29-1 and J usage is TRBJ1-1; the D is unclear. V lost 5 bases and J 8 bases, leaving 12 bases between the germline ends. The CDR3 sequence is 11 residues long. Germline values: CDR1 SQVTM, CDR2 ANQGSEA. The CDR3 here is CSVLRDGEAFF. In DNA, the CDR3 is TGCAGCGTTCTCCGCGATGGCGAAGCTTTCTTT.

The gene calls are TRBV7-9 and TRBJ2-1, with 7 bases lining up with TRBD1. Trimming took 4 bases from V and 8 from J; bases not matched to a gene: 5. The germline gives CDR1 SEHNR, CDR2 FQNEAQ (reference sequence). The CDR3 runs to 13 residues. Here the CDR3 DNA reads TGTGCCAGCAGCTCCCGACAGGGCTATGAGCAGTTCTTC. Translated: CASSSRQGYEQFF. Supplemented by reference TRBV7-9 and TRBJ2-1, the full variable domain reads DTGVSQNPRHKITKRGQNVTFRCDPISEHNRLYWYRQTLGQGPEFLTYFQNEAQLEKSRLLSDRFSAERPKGSFSTLEIQRTEQGDSAMYLCASSSRQGYEQFFGPGTRLTVL.

The rearrangement joins TRBV28 to TRBJ2-7; TRBD2 might be the D (5 bases). The CDR3 loop spans 16 amino acids. Per germline, CDR1 MDHEN and CDR2 SYDVKM. V lost 8 bases and J lost 1, with 21 bases in between. CDR3 nucleotide sequence: TGTGCCAGCCGGTCCTTCGGGGATGACCCGTCCTACGAGCAGTACTTC. It specifies CASRSFGDDPSYEQYF.